Each of the 5 T cell receptor beta chains below was sequenced from the same sample in a study of blood T cell repertoires in COVID-19. The assay was immunoSEQ multiplex PCR, and TCRdb's table has in-frame clones only and misses some. The table shows around 130,000 clones, with roughly 85% occurring only once. Sequencing used peripheral blood. The receptors shown here come from a man over 45 with acute or convalescent COVID-19.

The chain is built from TRBV11-2 and TRBJ1-1; tentative D call: TRBD1 (5 bases). The germline V gene encodes CDR1 SGHAT and CDR2 FQNNGV. Trimming cost V 5 bases and J 5 bases, with 15 bases left between them. The CDR3 covers 14 residues. CDR3 loop: CASSALRVRTEAFF. The CDR3 nucleotides are TGTGCCAGCAGCGCCCTCAGGGTAAGGACTGAAGCTTTCTTT.

The V gene is TRBV3-1 (or the pseudogene TRBV3-2), the J gene TRBJ1-3; weak D call: TRBD1 (5 bases). CDR3 size: 14 residues. V lost 5 bases and J 2 bases, leaving 10 bases between the germline ends. CDR1 is LGHDT and CDR2 is YNNKEL in the germline V gene (reference sequence). In DNA, the CDR3 is TGTGCCAGCAGCGGGGGAGGTGCTGGAAACACCATATATTTT. As protein: CASSGGGAGNTIYF.

This clone has only one observation. The J gene is TRBJ1-4, the V gene TRBV11-2; a possible D gene is TRBD1 (6 bases). The CDR3 consists of 15 residues. Trimming shortened V by 1 base and J by 8 bases, and 14 bases separated the two germline ends. The germline V gene has CDR1 SGHAT and CDR2 FQNNGV. CDR3 sequence reads: CASSLGIGRGEKLFF. In DNA, the CDR3 is TGTGCCAGCAGCTTAGGAATAGGCAGGGGAGAAAAACTGTTTTTT.

The chain employs TRBV27 and TRBJ2-2; D is undetermined. Looked up from germline, CDR1 is MNHEY and CDR2 is SMNVEV (reference sequence). V was shortened by 7 bases and J by 2 bases, with 8 bases between the two germline ends. This CDR3 contains 13 residues. CDR3 in amino acids: CASTDTNTGELFF. The CDR3 DNA follows: TGTGCCAGCACAGACACCAACACCGGGGAGCTGTTTTTT.

The chain recombines TRBV19 with TRBJ1-5; TRBD1 might be the D (5 bases). CDR1 LNHDA and CDR2 SQIVND come from the germline V gene (reference sequence). The CDR3 is made up of 13 amino acids. V was shortened by 3 bases and J by 6 bases, with 9 bases between the two germline ends. The CDR3 protein is CASSIRAVQPQHF. The CDR3, as DNA: TGTGCCAGTAGTATCAGGGCCGTTCAGCCCCAGCATTTT. Looking up the rest from reference TRBV19 and TRBJ1-5 gives the full variable domain: DGGITQSPKYLFRKEGQNVTLSCEQNLNHDAMYWYRQDPGQGLRLIYYSQIVNDFQKGDIAEGYSVSREKKESFPLTVTSAQKNPTAFYLCASSIRAVQPQHFGDGTRLSIL.